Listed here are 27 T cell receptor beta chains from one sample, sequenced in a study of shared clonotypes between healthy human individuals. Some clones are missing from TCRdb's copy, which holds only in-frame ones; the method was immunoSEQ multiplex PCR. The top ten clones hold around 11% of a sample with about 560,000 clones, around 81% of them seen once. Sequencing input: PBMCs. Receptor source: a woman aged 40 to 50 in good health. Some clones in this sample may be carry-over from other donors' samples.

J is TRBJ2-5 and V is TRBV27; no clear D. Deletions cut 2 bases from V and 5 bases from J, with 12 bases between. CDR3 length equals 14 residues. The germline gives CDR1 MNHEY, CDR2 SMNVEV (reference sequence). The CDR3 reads CASSLRSWTETQYF. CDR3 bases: TGTGCCAGCAGTTTAAGGTCTTGGACGGAGACCCAGTACTTC.

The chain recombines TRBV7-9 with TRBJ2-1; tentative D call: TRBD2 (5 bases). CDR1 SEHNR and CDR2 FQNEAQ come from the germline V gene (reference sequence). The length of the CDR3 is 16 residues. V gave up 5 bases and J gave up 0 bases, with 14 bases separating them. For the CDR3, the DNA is TGTGCCAGCAGCCCAACAGACTATAGCTCCTACAATGAGCAGTTCTTC. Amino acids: CASSPTDYSSYNEQFF.

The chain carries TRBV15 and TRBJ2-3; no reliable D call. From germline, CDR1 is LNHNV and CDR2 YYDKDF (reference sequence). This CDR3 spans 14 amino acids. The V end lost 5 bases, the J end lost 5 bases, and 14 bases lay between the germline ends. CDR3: CATSAGRSGDTQYF. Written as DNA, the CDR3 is TGTGCCACCAGCGCAGGTCGGTCTGGAGATACGCAGTATTTT.

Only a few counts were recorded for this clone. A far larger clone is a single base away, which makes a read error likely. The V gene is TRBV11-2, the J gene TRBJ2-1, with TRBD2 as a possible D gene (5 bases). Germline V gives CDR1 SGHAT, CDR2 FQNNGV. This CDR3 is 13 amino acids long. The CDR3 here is CASSSNPMGGQLF. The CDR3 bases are TGTGCCAGCAGCTCCAACCCAATGGGCGGGCAGCTCTTC.

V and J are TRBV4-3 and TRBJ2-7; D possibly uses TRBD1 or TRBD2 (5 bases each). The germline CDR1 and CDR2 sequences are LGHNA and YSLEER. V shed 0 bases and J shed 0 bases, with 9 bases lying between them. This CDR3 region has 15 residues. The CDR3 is CASSQDHGGSYEQYF. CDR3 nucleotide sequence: TGCGCCAGCAGCCAAGATCATGGGGGCTCCTACGAGCAGTACTTC.

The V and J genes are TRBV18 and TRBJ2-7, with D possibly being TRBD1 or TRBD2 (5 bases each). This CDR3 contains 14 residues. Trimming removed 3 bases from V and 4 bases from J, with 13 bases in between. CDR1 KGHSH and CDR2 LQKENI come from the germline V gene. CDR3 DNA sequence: TGTGCCAGCTCACCCGGGGCAGGGCCATACGAGCAGTACTTC. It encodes CASSPGAGPYEQYF.

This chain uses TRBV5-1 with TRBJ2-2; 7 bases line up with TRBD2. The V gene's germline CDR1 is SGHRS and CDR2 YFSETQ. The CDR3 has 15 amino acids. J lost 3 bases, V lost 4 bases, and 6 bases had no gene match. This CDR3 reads CASSQRGRDTGELFF. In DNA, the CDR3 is TGCGCCAGCAGCCAGCGGGGTCGGGACACCGGGGAGCTGTTTTTT.

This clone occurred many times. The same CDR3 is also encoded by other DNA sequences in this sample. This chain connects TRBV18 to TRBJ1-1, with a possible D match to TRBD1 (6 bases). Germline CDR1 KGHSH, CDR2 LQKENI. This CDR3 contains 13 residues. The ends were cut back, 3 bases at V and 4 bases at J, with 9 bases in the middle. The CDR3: CASSPLGGTEAFF. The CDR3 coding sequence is TGTGCCAGCTCACCGTTAGGGGGCACTGAAGCTTTCTTT.

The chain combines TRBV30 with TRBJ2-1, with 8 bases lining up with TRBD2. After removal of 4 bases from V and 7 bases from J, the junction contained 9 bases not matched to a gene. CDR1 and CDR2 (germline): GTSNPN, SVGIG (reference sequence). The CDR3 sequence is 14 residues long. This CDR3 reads CAWTQGSGVNEQFF. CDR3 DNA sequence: TGTGCCTGGACCCAGGGTAGCGGGGTAAATGAGCAGTTCTTC. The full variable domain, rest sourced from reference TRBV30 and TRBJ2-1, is SQTIHQWPATLVQPVGSPLSLECTVEGTSNPNLYWYRQAAGRGLQLLFYSVGIGQISSEVPQNLSASRPQDRQFILSSKKLLLSDSGFYLCAWTQGSGVNEQFFGPGTRLTVL.

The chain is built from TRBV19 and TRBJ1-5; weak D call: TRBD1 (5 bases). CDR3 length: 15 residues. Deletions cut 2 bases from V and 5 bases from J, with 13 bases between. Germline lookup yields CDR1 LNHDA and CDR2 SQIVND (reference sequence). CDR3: CASSISGRDDQPQHF. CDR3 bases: TGTGCCAGTAGTATATCGGGGAGGGACGATCAGCCCCAGCATTTT.

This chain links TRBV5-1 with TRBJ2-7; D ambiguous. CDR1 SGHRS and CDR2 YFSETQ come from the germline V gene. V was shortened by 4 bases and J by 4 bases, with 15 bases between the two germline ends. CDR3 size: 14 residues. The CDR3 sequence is CASSPTSEGYEQYF. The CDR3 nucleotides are TGCGCCAGCAGCCCTACAAGTGAAGGGTACGAGCAGTACTTC. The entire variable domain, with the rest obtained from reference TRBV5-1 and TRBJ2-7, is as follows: KAGVTQTPRYLIKTRGQQVTLSCSPISGHRSVSWYQQTPGQGLQFLFEYFSETQRNKGNFPGRFSGRQFSNSRSEMNVSTLELGDSALYLCASSPTSEGYEQYFGPGTRLTVT.

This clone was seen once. CDR3 protein: CASRRDSNTDTQYF. CDR3 in DNA: TGTGCCAGCAGGCGGGACTCAAACACAGATACGCAGTATTTT. The V and J genes are TRBV5-4 and TRBJ2-3; a weak D match, TRBD2 (6 bases). Trimming pared 5 bases from V and 2 bases from J, leaving 12 bases between. CDR1 is SGHNT and CDR2 is YYREEE in the germline V gene (reference sequence). The CDR3 is 14 amino acids.

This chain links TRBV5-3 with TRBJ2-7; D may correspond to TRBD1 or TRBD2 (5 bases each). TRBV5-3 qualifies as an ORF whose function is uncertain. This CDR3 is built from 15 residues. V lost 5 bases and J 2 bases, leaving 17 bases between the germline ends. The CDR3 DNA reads TGTGCCAGAAGTCTGCGCCGGGACGGAACCTACGAGCAGTACTTC. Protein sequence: CARSLRRDGTYEQYF.

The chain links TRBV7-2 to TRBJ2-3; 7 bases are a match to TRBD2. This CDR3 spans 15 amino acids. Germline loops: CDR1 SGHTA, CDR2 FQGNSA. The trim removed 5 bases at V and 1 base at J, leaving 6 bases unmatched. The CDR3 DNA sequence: TGTGCCAGCAGCACGATCGCGGGGGGCACAGATACGCAGTATTTT. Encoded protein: CASSTIAGGTDTQYF.

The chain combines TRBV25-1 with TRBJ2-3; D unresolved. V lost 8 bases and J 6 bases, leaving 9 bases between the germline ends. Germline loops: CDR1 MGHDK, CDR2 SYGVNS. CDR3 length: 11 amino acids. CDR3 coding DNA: TGTGCCAGCCGCCGGTACGATACGCAGTATTTT. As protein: CASRRYDTQYF. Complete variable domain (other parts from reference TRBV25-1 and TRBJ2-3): EADIYQTPRYLVIGTGKKITLECSQTMGHDKMYWYQQDPGMELHLIHYSYGVNSTEKGDLSSESTVSRIRTEHFPLTLESARPSHTSQYLCASRRYDTQYFGPGTRLTVL.

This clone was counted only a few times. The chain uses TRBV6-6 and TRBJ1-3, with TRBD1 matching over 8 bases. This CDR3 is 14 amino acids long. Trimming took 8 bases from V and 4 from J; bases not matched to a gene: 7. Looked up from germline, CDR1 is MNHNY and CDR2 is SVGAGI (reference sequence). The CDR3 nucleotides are TGTGCCAGCTGCTCAGGGGGCCAGGGAAACACCATATATTTT. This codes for CASCSGGQGNTIYF.

Here the CDR3 reads CASSLSNTGELFF. The CDR3 DNA is TGTGCCAGCAGCTTATCGAACACCGGGGAGCTGTTTTTT. This chain connects TRBV7-9 to TRBJ2-2; D is ambiguous. Germline V gene data show CDR1 as SEHNR and CDR2 as FQNEAQ (reference sequence). The CDR3 has 13 residues. Trimming left V 2 bases short and J 0 bases short, with 1 base between.

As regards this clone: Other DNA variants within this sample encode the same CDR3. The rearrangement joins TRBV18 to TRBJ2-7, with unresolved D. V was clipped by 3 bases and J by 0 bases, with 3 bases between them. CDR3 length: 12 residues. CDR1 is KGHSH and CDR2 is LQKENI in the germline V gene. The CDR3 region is CASSPSSYEQYF. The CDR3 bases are TGTGCCAGCTCACCCTCCTCCTACGAGCAGTACTTC.

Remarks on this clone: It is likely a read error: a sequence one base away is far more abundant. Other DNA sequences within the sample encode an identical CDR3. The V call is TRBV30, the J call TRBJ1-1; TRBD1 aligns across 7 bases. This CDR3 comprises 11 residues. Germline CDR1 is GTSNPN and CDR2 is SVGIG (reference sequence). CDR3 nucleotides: TGTGCCCGGAGTGCGGACAGGGAAGCTTTCTTT. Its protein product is CARSADREAFF.

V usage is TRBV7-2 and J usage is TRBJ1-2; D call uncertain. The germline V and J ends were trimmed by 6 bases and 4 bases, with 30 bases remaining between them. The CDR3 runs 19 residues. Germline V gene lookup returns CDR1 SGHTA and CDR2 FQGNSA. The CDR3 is CASRAGIGSFTFGPYGYTF. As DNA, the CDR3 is TGTGCCAGCAGAGCCGGGATCGGCAGTTTTACCTTCGGCCCCTATGGCTACACCTTC.

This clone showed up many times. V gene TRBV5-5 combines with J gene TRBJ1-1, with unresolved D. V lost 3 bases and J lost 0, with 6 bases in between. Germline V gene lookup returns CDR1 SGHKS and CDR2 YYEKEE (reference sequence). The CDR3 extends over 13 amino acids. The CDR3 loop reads CASSWVMNTEAFF. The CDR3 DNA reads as TGTGCCAGCAGCTGGGTTATGAACACTGAAGCTTTCTTT.

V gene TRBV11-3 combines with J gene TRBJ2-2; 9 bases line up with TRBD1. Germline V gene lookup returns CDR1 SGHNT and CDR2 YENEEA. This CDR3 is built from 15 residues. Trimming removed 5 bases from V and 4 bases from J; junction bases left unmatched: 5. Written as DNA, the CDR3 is TGTGCCAGCAGCACGGACAGGGGTGGCACCGGGGAGCTGTTTTTT. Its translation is CASSTDRGGTGELFF. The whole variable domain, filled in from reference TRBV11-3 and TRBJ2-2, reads EAGVVQSPRYKIIEKKQPVAFWCNPISGHNTLYWYLQNLGQGPELLIRYENEEAVDDSQLPKDRFSAERLKGVDSTLKIQPAELGDSAVYLCASSTDRGGTGELFFGEGSRLTVL.

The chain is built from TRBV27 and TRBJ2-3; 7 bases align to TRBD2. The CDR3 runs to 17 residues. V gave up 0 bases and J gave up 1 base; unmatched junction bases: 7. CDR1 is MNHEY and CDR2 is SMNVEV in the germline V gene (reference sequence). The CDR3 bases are TGTGCCAGCAGTTTATCGGGAGGGGCCGCCGGCACAGATACGCAGTATTTT. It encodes CASSLSGGAAGTDTQYF.

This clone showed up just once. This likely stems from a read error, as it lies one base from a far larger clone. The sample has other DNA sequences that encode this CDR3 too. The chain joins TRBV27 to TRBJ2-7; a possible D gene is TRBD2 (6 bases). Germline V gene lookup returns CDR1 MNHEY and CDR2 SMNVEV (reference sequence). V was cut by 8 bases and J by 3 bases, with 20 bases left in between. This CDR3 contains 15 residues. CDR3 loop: CASSLAGRPRYEQYF. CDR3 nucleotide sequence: TGTGCCAGCTCTTTGGCGGGGAGGCCCCGCTACGAGCAGTACTTC.

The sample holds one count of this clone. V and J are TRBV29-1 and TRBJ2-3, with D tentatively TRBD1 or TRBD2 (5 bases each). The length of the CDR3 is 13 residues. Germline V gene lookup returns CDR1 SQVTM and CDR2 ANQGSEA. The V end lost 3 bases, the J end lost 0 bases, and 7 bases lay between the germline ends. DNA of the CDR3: TGCAGCGTTGAGGGGGTTAGCACAGATACGCAGTATTTT. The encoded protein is CSVEGVSTDTQYF.

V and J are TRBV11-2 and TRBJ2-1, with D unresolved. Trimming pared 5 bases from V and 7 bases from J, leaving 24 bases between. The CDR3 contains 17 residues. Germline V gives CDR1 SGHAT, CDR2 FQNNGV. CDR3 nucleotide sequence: TGTGCCAGCAGCCCCGAGGTCGTAGCAGCAGTGAGGAATGAGCAGTTCTTC. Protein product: CASSPEVVAAVRNEQFF. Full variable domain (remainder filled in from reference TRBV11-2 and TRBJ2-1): EAGVAQSPRYKIIEKRQSVAFWCNPISGHATLYWYQQILGQGPKLLIQFQNNGVVDDSQLPKDRFSAERLKGVDSTLKIQPAKLEDSAVYLCASSPEVVAAVRNEQFFGPGTRLTVL.

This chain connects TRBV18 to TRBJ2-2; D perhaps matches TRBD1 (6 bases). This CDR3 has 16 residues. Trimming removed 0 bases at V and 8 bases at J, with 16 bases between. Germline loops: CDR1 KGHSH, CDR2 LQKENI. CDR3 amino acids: CASSPPKQGNLGELFF. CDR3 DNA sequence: TGTGCCAGCTCACCACCCAAGCAGGGGAATTTGGGGGAGCTGTTTTTT.